Presented here are 2 T cell receptor beta chains from one specimen sequenced in a study of T cells after posttransplantation cyclophosphamide. Treatment was busulfan-fludarabine conditioning, a marrow graft, and cyclophosphamide on days +3 and +4. Some clones are missing from TCRdb's copy, which holds only in-frame ones; the method was immunoSEQ multiplex PCR. The sample includes approximately 39,000 clones, around four fifths of them seen just once. Specimen: CD4+ T cells sorted from blood, collected roughly 2,000 days after a stem cell transplant with posttransplant cyclophosphamide. Every receptor here comes from a female patient aged 40-50 years who received an allogeneic stem cell transplant from a related donor, was CMV-positive, and had no GVHD. Some T cells may be provided by the graft donor.

The gene calls are TRBV6-1 and TRBJ1-5; TRBD1 is a possible D gene (5 bases). The ends were cut back, 1 base at V and 9 bases at J, with 19 bases in the middle. Germline CDR1 is MNHNS and CDR2 is SASEGT. This CDR3 comprises 16 residues. CDR3: CASSEVGGDVGPPQHF. Written as DNA, the CDR3 is TGTGCCAGCAGTGAAGTCGGAGGGGATGTGGGGCCGCCCCAGCATTTT.

The chain uses TRBV7-9 and TRBJ1-3; D call uncertain. CDR1 SEHNR and CDR2 FQNEAQ come from the germline V gene (reference sequence). Trimming left V 1 base short and J 6 bases short, with 13 bases between. The CDR3 is 15 amino acids. The CDR3 loop is CASSLVGGEVNTIYF. In nucleotides, the CDR3 is TGTGCCAGCAGCTTAGTTGGCGGCGAGGTAAACACCATATATTTT.